A single TCR beta chain is shown here with its context. Time point described: cycle 4 day 1 (C4D1), after 5 to 7 weeks of nivolumab. Autologous stem cell transplantation was followed by relapse in every patient, and brentuximab vedotin exposure varied. Patients' outcomes at their best amounted to complete response, partial response or progressive disease. The source of the sample is a study of PD-1 blockade in classical Hodgkin lymphoma. The length of the CDR3 is 18 residues. CDR1 is SGHNT, CDR2 YYREEE, per germline (reference sequence). V gave up 2 bases and J gave up 0 bases, with 17 bases separating them. The method was immunoSEQ multiplex PCR; TCRdb's version includes in-frame clones alone and lacks a portion of them. Of 25,000 to 30,000 clones listed, more than 65% are singletons.

The genes are TRBV5-4 and TRBJ2-2; D is possibly TRBD1 (6 bases). Sample: peripheral blood mononuclear cells (PBMCs), taken before the fourth cycle of nivolumab. The clonotype originates from a human donor with classical Hodgkin lymphoma. CDR3 amino acids: CASSFSLGTPANTGELFF. DNA of the CDR3: TGTGCCAGCAGCTTCTCCCTAGGGACACCCGCGAACACCGGGGAGCTGTTTTTT.